The sequence of this TCR beta chain was determined in a study of CD8 T cells in ankylosing spondylitis. Study-wide results and caveats: It appeared that ankylosing spondylitis blood was characterized by a TCR beta motif of seven or eight highly homologous variants. Significant enrichment of disease-linked clones was reportedly seen in matched ankylosing spondylitis synovial fluid.

There are 14 residues in the CDR3. V was shortened by 5 bases and J by 0 bases, with 10 bases between the two germline ends. The table lists this clonotype with a few counts. Its antigen is undetermined. Each TCR beta library was made by quantitative 5'-RACE that incorporated molecular barcodes. TCRdb processed the 5' RACE reads anew with MiXCR; each CDR3 protein has one entry. The sample has about 220,000 distinct CDR3 sequences, 15% to 20% seen once. The rearrangement uses TRBV12-3 or TRBV12-4 and TRBJ1-1; D is unresolved. The specimen sequenced was blood, either unsorted or a sorted T cell fraction (not recorded which). This clonotype originated in a male donor with ankylosing spondylitis. Here the CDR3 reads CASSPRELNTEAFF. Here the CDR3 DNA reads TGTGCCAGCAGTCCCCGGGAGTTGAACACTGAAGCTTTCTTT.